This T cell receptor (beta chain) was sequenced in a study of regulatory T cells in long-lasting Graves disease. Study-wide findings and caveats: The TCR repertoire of persistent Graves' patients was less diverse than that of newly diagnosed ones. The researchers studied only peripheral blood, not thyroid tissue. Gene preferences differed: TRBV28, TRBJ1-2, TRBJ2-5 in persistent cases.

Assembly of TCR beta libraries relied on iRepertoire HTBI primers together with Arm-PCR of CDR3 regions. TCRdb analysed the multiplex PCR reads with MiXCR anew, one entry per CDR3 protein. The table has 400,000 to 450,000 distinct CDR3 sequences, around 24% seen once. Noted time point: persistent/refractory GD, antithyroid drugs over 5 years with positive TRAb. The TCR library was made from RNA extracted from PBMCs. The CDR3 consists of 15 residues. In germline, CDR1 is SGHTA, CDR2 FQGNSA. The V and J ends lost 5 bases and 3 bases, in that order; junction bases with no gene match: 8. Notes on this clonotype: Its antigen is not identified.

This chain links TRBV7-2 with TRBJ2-7; the match to TRBD1 covers 9 bases. The TCR originated in a female donor with Graves disease. This sample comprised peripheral blood mononuclear cells (PBMCs), obtained when the disease was refractory, from a patient treated with antithyroid drugs. CDR3 in amino acids: CASSTLGTGIYEQYF. In DNA form, the CDR3 reads TGTGCCAGCAGCACATTAGGGACAGGGATCTACGAGCAGTACTTC. Full variable domain (outside the CDR3, taken from reference TRBV7-2 and TRBJ2-7): GAGVSQSPSNKVTEKGKDVELRCDPISGHTALYWYRQSLGQGLEFLIYFQGNSAPDKSGLPSDRFSAERTGGSVSTLTIQRTQQEDSAVYLCASSTLGTGIYEQYFGPGTRLTVT.